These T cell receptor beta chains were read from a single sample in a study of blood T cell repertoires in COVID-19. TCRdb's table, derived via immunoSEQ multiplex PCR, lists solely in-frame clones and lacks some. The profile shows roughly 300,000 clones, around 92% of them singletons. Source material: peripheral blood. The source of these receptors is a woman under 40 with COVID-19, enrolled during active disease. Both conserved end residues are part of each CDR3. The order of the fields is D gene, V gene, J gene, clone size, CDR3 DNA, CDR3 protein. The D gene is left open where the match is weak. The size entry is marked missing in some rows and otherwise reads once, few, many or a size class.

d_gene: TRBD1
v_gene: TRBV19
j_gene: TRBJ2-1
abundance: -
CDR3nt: TGTGCCAGTAGTATAGTGACAGGGGGTGAGCAGTTCTTC
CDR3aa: CASSIVTGGEQFF

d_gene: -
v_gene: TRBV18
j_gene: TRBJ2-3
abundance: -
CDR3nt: TGTGCCAGCTCACCGGGACAAAGCACAGATACGCAGTATTTT
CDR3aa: CASSPGQSTDTQYF

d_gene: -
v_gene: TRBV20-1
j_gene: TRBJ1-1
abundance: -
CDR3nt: TGCAGTGCTAGTCTAATGGCTGAAGCTTTCTTT
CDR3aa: CSASLMAEAFF

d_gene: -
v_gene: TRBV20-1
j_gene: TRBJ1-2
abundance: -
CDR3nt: TGCAGTGCTAGAGACTTCTATGGCTACACCTTC
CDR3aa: CSARDFYGYTF

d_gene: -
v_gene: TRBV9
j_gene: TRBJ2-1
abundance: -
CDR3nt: TGTGCCAGCAGCGTAGGTGGGACACCCGGAAATGAGCAGTTCTTC
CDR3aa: CASSVGGTPGNEQFF

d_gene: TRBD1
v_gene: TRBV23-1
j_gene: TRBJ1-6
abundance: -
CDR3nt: TGCGCCACCTCGCCCGAGGGACAGAGTGATTCACCCCTCCACTTT
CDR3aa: CATSPEGQSDSPLHF

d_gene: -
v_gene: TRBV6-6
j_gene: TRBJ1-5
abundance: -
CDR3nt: TGTGCCAGCAGTCCCCGCAGACCGAGCGCCGATAGCAATCAGCCCCAGCATTTT
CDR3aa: CASSPRRPSADSNQPQHF

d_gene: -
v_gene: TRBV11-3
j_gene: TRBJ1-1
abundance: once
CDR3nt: TGTGCCAGCAGCTTAGATGGGGGGGAGACTGAAGCTTTCTTT
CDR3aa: CASSLDGGETEAFF

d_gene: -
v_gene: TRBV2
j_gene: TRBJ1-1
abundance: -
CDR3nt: TGTGCCAGCAGATGGGAGTTGAACACTGAAGCTTTCTTT
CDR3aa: CASRWELNTEAFF

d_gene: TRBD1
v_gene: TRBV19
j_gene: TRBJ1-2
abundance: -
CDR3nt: TGTGCCAGTAGTCAGGACAGGGCTTCTGGCTACACCTTC
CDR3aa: CASSQDRASGYTF

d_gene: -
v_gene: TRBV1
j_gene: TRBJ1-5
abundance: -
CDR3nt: TGCACCAGCAGCCAAGTTCGGAGTCGAAAAGGACAGGGGGATAGTCAGCCCCAGCATTTT
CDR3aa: CTSSQVRSRKGQGDSQPQHF

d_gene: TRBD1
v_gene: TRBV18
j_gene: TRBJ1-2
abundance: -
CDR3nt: TGTGCCAGCTCACCCGGACAGGGGGCTTACTATGGCTACACCTTC
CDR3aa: CASSPGQGAYYGYTF

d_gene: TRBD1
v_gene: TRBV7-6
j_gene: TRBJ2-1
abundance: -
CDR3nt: TGTGCCAGCAGCTTAGAGGGGGACAGGGGGTACAATGAGCAGTTCTTC
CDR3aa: CASSLEGDRGYNEQFF

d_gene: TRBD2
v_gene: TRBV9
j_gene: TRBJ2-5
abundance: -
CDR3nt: TGTGCCAGCAGCGTAGGGTGGGGGGGACTCCAAGAGACCCAGTACTTC
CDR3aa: CASSVGWGGLQETQYF

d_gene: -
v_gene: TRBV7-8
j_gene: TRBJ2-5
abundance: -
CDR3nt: TGTGCCAGCAGCTTAGATGGGCAGGGCTGGACCCAGTACTTC
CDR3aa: CASSLDGQGWTQYF

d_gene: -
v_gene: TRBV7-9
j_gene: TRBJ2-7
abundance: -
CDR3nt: TGTGCCAGCAGTCTTTCAGGGTACGAGCAGTACTTC
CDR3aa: CASSLSGYEQYF

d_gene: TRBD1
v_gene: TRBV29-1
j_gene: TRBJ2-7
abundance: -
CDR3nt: TGCAGCGTAGTAACAGGGGGACTGTACGAGCAGTACTTC
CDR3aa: CSVVTGGLYEQYF

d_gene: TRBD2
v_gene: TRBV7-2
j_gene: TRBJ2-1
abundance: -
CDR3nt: TGTGCCAGCAGCTTAGCTAGCGGGGGGGCCATTTTCTATGAGCAGTTCTTC
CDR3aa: CASSLASGGAIFYEQFF

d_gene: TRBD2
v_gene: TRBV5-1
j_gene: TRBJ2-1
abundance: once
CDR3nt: TGCGCCAGCACCGAAGGAGGTAGCGGGGCGAATGAGCAGTTCTTC
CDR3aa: CASTEGGSGANEQFF

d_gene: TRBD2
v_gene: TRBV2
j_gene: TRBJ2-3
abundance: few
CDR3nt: TGTGCCAGCAGTTTTAGCGGGGGCAGTACGCAGTATTTT
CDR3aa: CASSFSGGSTQYF

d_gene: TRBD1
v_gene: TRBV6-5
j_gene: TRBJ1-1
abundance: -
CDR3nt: TGTGCCAGCAGTTACTCCAGGGGGCCGACTGAAGCTTTCTTT
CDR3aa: CASSYSRGPTEAFF

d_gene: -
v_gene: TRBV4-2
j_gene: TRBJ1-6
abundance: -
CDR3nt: TGTGCCAGCAGCCAAGACCCGCGCGGGGACTCGAATTCACCCCTCCACTTT
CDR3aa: CASSQDPRGDSNSPLHF

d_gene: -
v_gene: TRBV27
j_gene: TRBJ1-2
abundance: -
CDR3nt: TGTGCCAGCAGTTTATTGGGGGGGACGAATGGCTACACCTTC
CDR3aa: CASSLLGGTNGYTF

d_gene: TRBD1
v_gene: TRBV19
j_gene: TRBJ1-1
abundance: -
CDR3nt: TGTGCCACCAGGACAGGGGATTACACTGAAGCTTTCTTT
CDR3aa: CATRTGDYTEAFF

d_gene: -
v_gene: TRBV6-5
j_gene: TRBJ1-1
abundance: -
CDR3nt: TGTGCCAGCAGGACAGGAGTTTACACTGAAGCTTTCTTT
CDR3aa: CASRTGVYTEAFF

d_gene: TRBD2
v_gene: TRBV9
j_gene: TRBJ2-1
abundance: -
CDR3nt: TGTGCCAGCAGCGTAGCTCTAGCGGGGGATTACAATGAGCAGTTCTTC
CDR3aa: CASSVALAGDYNEQFF

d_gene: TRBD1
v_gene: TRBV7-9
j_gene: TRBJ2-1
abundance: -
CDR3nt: TGTGCCAGCAGCAAAATACAGGGGATCAACAATGAGCAGTTCTTC
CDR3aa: CASSKIQGINNEQFF

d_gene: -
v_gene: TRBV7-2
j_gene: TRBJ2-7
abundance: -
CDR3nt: TGTGCCAGCAGTCCCGCCGGACTAAGAAGCGAGCAGTACTTC
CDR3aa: CASSPAGLRSEQYF

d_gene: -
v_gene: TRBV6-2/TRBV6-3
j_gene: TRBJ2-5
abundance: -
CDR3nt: TGTGCCAGCAGTCTCGCGGAGACCCAGTACTTC
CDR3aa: CASSLAETQYF

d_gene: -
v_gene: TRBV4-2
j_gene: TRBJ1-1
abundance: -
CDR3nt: TGTGCCAGCAGCCAAGAGGCAGGCCAGGCGAAGCCCGAAGCTTTCTTT
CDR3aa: CASSQEAGQAKPEAFF

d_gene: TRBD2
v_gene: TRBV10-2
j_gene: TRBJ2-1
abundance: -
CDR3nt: TGCGCCAGCAGGATTAGCGGGGGGGCAAACAATGAGCAGTTCTTC
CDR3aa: CASRISGGANNEQFF

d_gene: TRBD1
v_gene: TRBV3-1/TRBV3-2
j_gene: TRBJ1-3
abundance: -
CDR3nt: TGTGCCAGCAGCCAGACAGGGGTCGGCTCTGGAAACACCATATATTTT
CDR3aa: CASSQTGVGSGNTIYF

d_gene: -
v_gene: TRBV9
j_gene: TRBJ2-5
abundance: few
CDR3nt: TGTGCCAGCAGCGGAGGGGGGGCCGGGGAGACCCAGTACTTC
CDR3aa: CASSGGGAGETQYF

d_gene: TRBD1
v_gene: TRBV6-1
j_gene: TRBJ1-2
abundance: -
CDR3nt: TGTGCCAGCAGTCTTGACAGGGTAGGGGGCTACACCTTC
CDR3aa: CASSLDRVGGYTF

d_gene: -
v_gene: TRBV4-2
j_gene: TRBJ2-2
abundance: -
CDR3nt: TGTGCCAGCAGCCAGGCCCGGGGGACCGGGGAGCTGTTTTTT
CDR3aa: CASSQARGTGELFF

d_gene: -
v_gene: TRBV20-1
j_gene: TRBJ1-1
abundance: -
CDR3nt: TGCAGTGCCCAAAAAAACACTGAAGCTTTCTTT
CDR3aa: CSAQKNTEAFF

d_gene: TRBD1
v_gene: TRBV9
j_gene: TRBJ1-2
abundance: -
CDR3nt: TGTGCCAGCAGCCCCGGACAGGACATCTATGGCTACACCTTC
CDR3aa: CASSPGQDIYGYTF

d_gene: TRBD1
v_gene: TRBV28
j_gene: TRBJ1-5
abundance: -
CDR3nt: TGTGCCAGCAGCGGGACAGGGTTGGATCAGCCCCAGCATTTT
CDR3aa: CASSGTGLDQPQHF

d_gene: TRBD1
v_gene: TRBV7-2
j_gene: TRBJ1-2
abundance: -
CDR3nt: TGTGCCAGCAGCACCCGACGGGACAGCGGCGGAGGCTACACCTTC
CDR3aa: CASSTRRDSGGGYTF

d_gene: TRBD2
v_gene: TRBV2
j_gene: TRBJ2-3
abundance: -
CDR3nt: TGTGCCAGCAGGTTTACTAGCGGGGGGGCGCAGTATTTT
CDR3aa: CASRFTSGGAQYF

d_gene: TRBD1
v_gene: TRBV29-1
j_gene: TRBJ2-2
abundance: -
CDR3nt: TGCAGCGCTCAAGGTGGACAGGGGTTAAACACCGGGGAGCTGTTTTTT
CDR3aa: CSAQGGQGLNTGELFF

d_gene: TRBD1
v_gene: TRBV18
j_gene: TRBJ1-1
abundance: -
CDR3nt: TGTGCCAGCTCACCAGACAGGGTGGTTACTGAAGCTTTCTTT
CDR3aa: CASSPDRVVTEAFF

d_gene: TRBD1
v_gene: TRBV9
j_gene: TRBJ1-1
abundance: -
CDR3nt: TGTGCCAGCAGCGCCAGACAGGGTAGGAGCGCTGAAGCTTTCTTT
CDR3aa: CASSARQGRSAEAFF

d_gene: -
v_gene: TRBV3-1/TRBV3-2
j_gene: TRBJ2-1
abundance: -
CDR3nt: TGTGCCAGCAGAAACGGGATTGAGCAGTTCTTC
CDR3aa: CASRNGIEQFF

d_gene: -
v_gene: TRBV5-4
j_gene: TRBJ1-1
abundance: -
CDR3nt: TGTGCCAGCAGCTTGTCATGGGGGGGAACCACTGAAGCTTTCTTT
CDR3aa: CASSLSWGGTTEAFF

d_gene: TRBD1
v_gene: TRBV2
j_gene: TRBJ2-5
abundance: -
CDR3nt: TGTGCCAGCAGGCGACAGGGACCTCAAGAGACCCAGTACTTC
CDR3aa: CASRRQGPQETQYF

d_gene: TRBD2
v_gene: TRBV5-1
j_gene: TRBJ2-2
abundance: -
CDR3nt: TGCGCCAGCAGCTTCCGGACTAGCGGGGGGACCGGGGAGCTGTTTTTT
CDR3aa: CASSFRTSGGTGELFF

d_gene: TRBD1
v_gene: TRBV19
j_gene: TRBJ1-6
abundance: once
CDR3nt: TGTGCCAGTAGTACCGGGACAGGGTATTCACCCCTCCACTTT
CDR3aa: CASSTGTGYSPLHF